A selection of T cell receptor beta chains follows, all from one sample in a study of T cell repertoires in cytomegalovirus infection. TCRdb fed the reads into MiXCR, producing one record per CDR3 protein. Found here are roughly 300,000 distinct CDR3 sequences, more than 20% of them singletons; the top ten hold roughly 13%. Sequences were obtained from PBMCs. The source of these receptors is a human donor in good health (CMV status not recorded). Some clones in this sample may be carry-over from other donors' samples. Both conserved end residues are part of each CDR3. The D gene is left open where the match is weak. Size values are once, few and many counts, or a class for expanded clones, and some rows have none.

>.|TRBV6-2/TRBV6-3|.|TRBJ1-5
CASSYSSGGNQPQHF
TGTGCCAGCAGTTACTCGAGCGGGGGCAATCAGCCCCAGCATTTT
>.|TRBV28|.|TRBJ1-6
CASSLRWGLNSPLHF
TGTGCCAGCAGTTTGAGATGGGGGTTGAATTCACCCCTCCACTTT
>few|TRBV6-6|TRBD1|TRBJ1-2
CASSYGQASDYGYTF
TGTGCCAGCAGTTACGGACAGGCCTCGGACTATGGCTACACCTTC
>.|TRBV4-1|.|TRBJ1-2
CASSQDQTPYGYTF
TGCGCCAGCAGCCAAGATCAGACTCCCTATGGCTACACCTTC
>.|TRBV25-1|.|TRBJ2-3
CVSSVPSRDLATDTQYF
TGTGTCAGCAGTGTCCCCAGCCGGGACTTAGCCACAGATACGCAGTATTTT
>.|TRBV28|.|TRBJ2-5
CASSSFGQGRYQETQYF
TGTGCCAGCAGTTCCTTTGGGCAGGGAAGGTACCAAGAGACCCAGTACTTC
>.|TRBV19|.|TRBJ1-1
CASSIQDGLSEAFF
TGTGCCAGTAGTATCCAGGACGGGCTGTCTGAAGCTTTCTTT
>.|TRBV10-3|.|TRBJ2-2
CAISEGNRGTGELFF
TGTGCCATCAGTGAGGGGAATCGGGGCACCGGGGAGCTGTTTTTT
>.|TRBV29-1|TRBD1|TRBJ2-7
CSVDISRGRNEQYF
TGCAGCGTTGATATCTCCAGGGGGCGGAACGAGCAGTACTTC
>.|TRBV5-1|.|TRBJ2-3
CASSLANGGGAADTQYF
TGCGCCAGCAGCTTGGCCAATGGCGGGGGCGCGGCAGATACGCAGTATTTT
>.|TRBV5-1|TRBD1|TRBJ1-5
CASQPGTGSNQPQHF
TGCGCCAGCCAACCCGGGACAGGGAGCAATCAGCCCCAGCATTTT
>.|TRBV15|.|TRBJ1-5
CATSREGVGQPQHF
TGTGCCACCAGCAGAGAGGGTGTGGGCCAGCCCCAGCATTTT
>many|TRBV10-3|TRBD2|TRBJ2-5
CAISENGAGPGTTQYF
TGTGCCATCAGTGAGAACGGAGCGGGGCCGGGTACGACCCAGTACTTC
>.|TRBV7-3|.|TRBJ2-5
CASSSRGGFEETQYF
TGTGCCAGCAGCTCTAGAGGGGGGTTTGAAGAGACCCAGTACTTC
>few|TRBV19|TRBD2|TRBJ2-5
CASSIGTSGRIWQETQYF
TGTGCCAGTAGTATCGGGACTAGCGGGAGGATTTGGCAAGAGACCCAGTACTTC
>many|TRBV14|.|TRBJ1-6
CASSQDSGGAASPLHF
TGTGCCAGCAGCCAAGACTCCGGAGGGGCGGCATCACCCCTCCACTTT
>.|TRBV18|.|TRBJ2-2
CASSPATAGDGELFF
TGTGCCAGCTCACCGGCCACGGCGGGCGACGGGGAGCTGTTTTTT
>many|TRBV28|TRBD2|TRBJ2-5
CASTPGGVQETQYF
TGTGCCAGCACCCCGGGGGGGGTCCAAGAGACCCAGTACTTC
>many|TRBV7-2|.|TRBJ2-7
CALSRGSGYEQYF
TGTGCCCTCTCCCGAGGGTCCGGCTACGAGCAGTACTTC
>.|TRBV15|TRBD2|TRBJ2-7
CATSRGGGKGYEQYF
TGTGCCACCAGCAGAGGGGGAGGGAAAGGCTACGAGCAGTACTTC
>few|TRBV6-2/TRBV6-3|.|TRBJ2-7
CATQPRGYEQYF
TGTGCCACCCAACCCAGGGGCTACGAGCAGTACTTC
>many|TRBV7-2|.|TRBJ2-7
CASTPMGRPYEQYF
TGTGCCAGCACCCCAATGGGGCGCCCCTACGAGCAGTACTTC
>few|TRBV7-3|.|TRBJ2-2
CASSLSGSAAGELFF
TGTGCCAGCAGCTTATCGGGATCAGCAGCCGGGGAGCTGTTTTTT
>few|TRBV3-1|.|TRBJ1-4
CASSQVQGEKLFF
TGTGCCAGCAGCCAAGTCCAGGGGGAAAAACTGTTTTTT
>many|TRBV7-2|.|TRBJ1-2
CASSLTGYLGGYTF
TGTGCCAGCAGCTTAACAGGGTACTTAGGTGGCTACACCTTC
>.|TRBV11-2|.|TRBJ1-1
CASSPEGRYTEAFF
TGTGCCAGCAGCCCAGAGGGGCGATACACTGAAGCTTTCTTT
>.|TRBV2|.|TRBJ1-1
CARSLDVNTEAFF
TGTGCCCGATCATTGGACGTGAACACTGAAGCTTTCTTT
>.|TRBV19|TRBD1|TRBJ2-7
CASSLPGQDYEQYF
TGTGCCAGTAGTCTACCGGGACAGGACTACGAGCAGTACTTC
>many|TRBV7-2|.|TRBJ2-1
CASSFFQKNEQFF
TGTGCCAGCAGCTTTTTTCAGAAGAATGAGCAGTTCTTC